Presented here are 7 T cell receptor beta chains from one specimen sequenced in a study of T cell repertoires in cytomegalovirus infection (dated by TCRdb to 2018 to 2020). The data were produced on an Illumina HiSeq 1500. The raw public reads went through TCRdb reprocessing: fastp at Q25, MiXCR clone calling, in-frame beta chains kept. Each record represents a unique CDR3 protein, reported with the most common genes and DNA among its rows. The sample records fewer than 300,000 distinct CDR3 sequences, about 23% of which are singletons. Together, the top ten hold around 14% of the sample. The material sequenced was PBMCs. These receptors all come from a human donor in good health (CMV status not recorded). Some clones in this sample may be carry-over from other donors' samples.

The chain has TRBV5-1 and TRBJ2-5; no reliable D call. CDR1 and CDR2 (germline): SGHRS, YFSETQ. Trimming stripped 1 base from V and 5 bases from J, with 9 bases between. The CDR3 has 13 residues. This chain's CDR3 is CASSLSPDETQYF. The CDR3 DNA reads TGCGCCAGCAGCTTGTCACCGGATGAGACCCAGTACTTC.

The genes are TRBV12-3 or TRBV12-4 and TRBJ1-4; the D is unclear. Trimming pared 3 bases from V and 12 bases from J, leaving 14 bases between. This CDR3 contains 13 residues. This CDR3 reads CASSFRPQLELFF. The CDR3 DNA reads TGTGCCAGCAGTTTTAGACCCCAACTTGAACTGTTTTTT.

This clonotype showed up just a few times. The chain has TRBV6-5 and TRBJ1-4, with D uncertain. Trimming removed 2 bases from V and 8 bases from J, with 9 bases in between. This CDR3 region has 13 residues. Germline CDR1 MNHEY, CDR2 SVGAGI. This CDR3 reads CASSYRFKEKLFF. The CDR3 nucleotides read TGTGCCAGCAGTTACCGGTTTAAGGAAAAACTGTTTTTT.

The chain joins TRBV6-2 or TRBV6-3 to TRBJ2-3; 9 nucleotides align to TRBD2. CDR3 length: 19 amino acids. Germline-derived CDR1 and CDR2 are MNHEY and SVGEGT. The V gene end was trimmed by 4 bases and the J gene end by 4 bases; junction bases not matched to a gene: 18. The CDR3: CASSFDPLTSGRISDTQYF. In DNA, the CDR3 is TGTGCCAGCAGTTTCGACCCACTCACGAGCGGGAGGATATCAGATACGCAGTATTTT.

This clonotype has more than one count but fewer than ten. The chain is built from TRBV29-1 and TRBJ2-5, with 12 positions matching TRBD2. There are 15 residues in the CDR3. V lost 6 bases, J lost 1 base, and 6 bases stayed unmatched. Per germline, CDR1 SQVTM and CDR2 ANQGSEA. As DNA, the CDR3 is TGCAGCGTATCCGGACTAGCGGGGCCCCAAGAGACCCAGTACTTC. This codes for CSVSGLAGPQETQYF.

The chain employs TRBV20-1 and TRBJ2-2, with D perhaps TRBD1 or TRBD2 (5 bases each). Trimming shortened V by 0 bases and J by 4 bases, and 15 bases separated the two germline ends. The CDR3 totals 16 residues. Germline CDR1 is DFQATT and CDR2 is SNEGSKA (reference sequence). CDR3 protein: CSARESNRRVTGELFF. The CDR3 DNA reads as TGCAGTGCTAGAGAATCTAACAGGCGGGTCACCGGGGAGCTGTTTTTT.

The table lists this clonotype with many counts. This sequence joins TRBV7-9 and TRBJ1-5; perhaps TRBD1 as D (5 bases). Germline V CDR1 and CDR2: SEHNR, FQNEAQ (reference sequence). Trimming took 0 bases from V and 4 from J, leaving 10 bases between them. The CDR3 runs to 15 residues. The CDR3 region is CASSLAGTANQPQHF. Written as DNA, the CDR3 is TGTGCCAGCAGCTTAGCCGGGACGGCAAATCAGCCCCAGCATTTT.